The 2 T cell receptor beta chains below all came from one sample that was sequenced in a study of cytomegalovirus exposure and HLA in healthy donors. Vbeta (60) and Jbeta (13) primers were used in the PCR. Sequencing used immunoSEQ multiplex PCR; TCRdb keeps in-frame clones, though not all of them. Here the sample spans roughly 150,000 clones, roughly 68% being singletons. Sequenced material: PBMCs. These receptors came from a man under 40 in good health and CMV-seropositive.

CDR3: CASSVSSGPYEQYF. The CDR3 DNA reads as TGTGCCAGCAGTGTAAGTAGCGGACCCTACGAGCAGTACTTC. The chain uses TRBV2 and TRBJ2-7; D perhaps matches TRBD2 (6 bases). The germline gives CDR1 SNHLY, CDR2 FYNNEI. This CDR3 comprises 14 residues. Trimming removed 4 bases at V and 2 bases at J, with 12 bases between.

The V and J genes are TRBV30 and TRBJ2-7; D gene ambiguous. V lost 0 bases and J 3 bases, leaving 12 bases between the germline ends. Germline CDR1 reads GTSNPN; CDR2 reads SVGIG (reference sequence). CDR3 length: 14 amino acids. Here the CDR3 reads CAWSVGISGYEQYF. CDR3 DNA sequence: TGTGCCTGGAGTGTGGGCATCTCCGGCTACGAGCAGTACTTC.